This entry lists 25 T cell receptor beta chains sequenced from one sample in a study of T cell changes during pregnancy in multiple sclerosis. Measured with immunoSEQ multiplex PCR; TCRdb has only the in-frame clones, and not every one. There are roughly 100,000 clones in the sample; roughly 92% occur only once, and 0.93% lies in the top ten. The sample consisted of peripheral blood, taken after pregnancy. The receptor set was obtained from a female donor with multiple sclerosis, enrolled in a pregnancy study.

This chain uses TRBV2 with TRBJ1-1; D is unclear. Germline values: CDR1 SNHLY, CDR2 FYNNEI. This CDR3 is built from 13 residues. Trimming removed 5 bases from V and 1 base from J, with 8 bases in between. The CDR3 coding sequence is TGTGCCAGCAGTTTTGAGGGGAACACTGAAGCTTTCTTT. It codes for CASSFEGNTEAFF.

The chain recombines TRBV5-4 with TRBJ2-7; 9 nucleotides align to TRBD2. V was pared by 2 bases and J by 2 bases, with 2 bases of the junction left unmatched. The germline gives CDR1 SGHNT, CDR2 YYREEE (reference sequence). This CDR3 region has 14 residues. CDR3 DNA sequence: TGTGCCAGCAGCTTTAGCGGGAGACCCTACGAGCAGTACTTC. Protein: CASSFSGRPYEQYF. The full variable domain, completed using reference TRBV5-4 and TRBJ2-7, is ETGVTQSPTHLIKTRGQQVTLRCSSQSGHNTVSWYQQALGQGPQFIFQYYREEENGRGNFPPRFSGLQFPNYSSELNVNALELDDSALYLCASSFSGRPYEQYFGPGTRLTVT.

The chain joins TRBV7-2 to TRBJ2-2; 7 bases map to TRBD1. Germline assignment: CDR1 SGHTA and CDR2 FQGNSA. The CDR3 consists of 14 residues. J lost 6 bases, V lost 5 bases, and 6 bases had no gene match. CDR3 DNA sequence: TGTGCCAGCAGCCCAAAGACAGGGTCCGGGGAGCTGTTTTTT. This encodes CASSPKTGSGELFF.

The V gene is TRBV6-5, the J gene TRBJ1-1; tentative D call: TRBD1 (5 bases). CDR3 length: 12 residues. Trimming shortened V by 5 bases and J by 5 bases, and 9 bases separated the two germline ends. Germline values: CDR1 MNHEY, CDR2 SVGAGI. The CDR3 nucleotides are TGTGCCAGCAGTAGGGGAAAGACTGAAGCTTTCTTT. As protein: CASSRGKTEAFF.

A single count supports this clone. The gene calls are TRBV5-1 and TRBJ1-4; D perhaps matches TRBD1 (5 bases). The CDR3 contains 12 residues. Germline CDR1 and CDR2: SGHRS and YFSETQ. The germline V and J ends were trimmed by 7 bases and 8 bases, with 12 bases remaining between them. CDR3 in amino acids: CASAVEGEKLFF. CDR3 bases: TGCGCCAGCGCCGTGGAGGGGGAAAAACTGTTTTTT.

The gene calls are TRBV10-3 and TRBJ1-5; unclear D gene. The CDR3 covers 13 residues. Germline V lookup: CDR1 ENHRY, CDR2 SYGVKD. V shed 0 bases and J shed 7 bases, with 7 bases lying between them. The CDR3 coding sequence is TGTGCCATCAGTGAGTCCCACAACCAGCCCCAGCATTTT. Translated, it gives CAISESHNQPQHF.

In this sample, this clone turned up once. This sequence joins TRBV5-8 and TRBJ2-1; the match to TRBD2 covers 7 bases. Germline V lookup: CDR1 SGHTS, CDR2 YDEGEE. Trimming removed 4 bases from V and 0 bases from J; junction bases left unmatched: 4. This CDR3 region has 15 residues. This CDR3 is CASSPGTTSYNEQFF. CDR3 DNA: TGTGCCAGCAGCCCCGGGACTACCTCCTACAATGAGCAGTTCTTC.

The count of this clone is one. CDR3 in amino acids: CASSLGQDYEQYF. CDR3 coding DNA: TGTGCCAGCAGCTTAGGCCAGGACTACGAGCAGTACTTC. This sequence joins TRBV7-8 and TRBJ2-7; unclear D gene. CDR1 is SGHVS and CDR2 is FQNEAQ in the germline V gene. V was trimmed by 1 base and J by 3 bases, leaving 7 bases between them. CDR3 size: 13 residues.

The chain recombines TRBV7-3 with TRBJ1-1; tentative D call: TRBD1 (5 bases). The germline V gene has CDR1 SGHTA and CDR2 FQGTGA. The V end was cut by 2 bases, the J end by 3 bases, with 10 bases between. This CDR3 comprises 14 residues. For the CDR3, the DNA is TGTGCCAGCAGCTTAGAGGCGGGGGACACTGAAGCTTTCTTT. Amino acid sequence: CASSLEAGDTEAFF.

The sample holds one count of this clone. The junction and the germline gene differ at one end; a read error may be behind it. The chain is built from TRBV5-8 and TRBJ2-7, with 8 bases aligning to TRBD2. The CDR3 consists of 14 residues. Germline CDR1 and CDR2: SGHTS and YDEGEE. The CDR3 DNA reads TGTGCCAGCAGCTTCTGGACTAGCTCCCACGAGCAGTACTTC. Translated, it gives CASSFWTSSHEQYF.

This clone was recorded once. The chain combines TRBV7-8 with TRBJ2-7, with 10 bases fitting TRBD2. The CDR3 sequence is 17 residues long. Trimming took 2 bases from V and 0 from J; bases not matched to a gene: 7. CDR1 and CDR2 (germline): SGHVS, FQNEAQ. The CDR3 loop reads CASSLRGLAKSSYEQYF. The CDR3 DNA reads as TGTGCCAGCAGCTTACGGGGACTAGCGAAGAGCTCCTACGAGCAGTACTTC.

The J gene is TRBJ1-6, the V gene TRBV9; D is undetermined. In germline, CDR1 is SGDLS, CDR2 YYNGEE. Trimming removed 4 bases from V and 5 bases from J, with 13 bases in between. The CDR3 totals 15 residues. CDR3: CASSQGRGDNSPLHF. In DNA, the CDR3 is TGTGCCAGCAGCCAAGGACGGGGAGATAATTCACCCCTCCACTTT.

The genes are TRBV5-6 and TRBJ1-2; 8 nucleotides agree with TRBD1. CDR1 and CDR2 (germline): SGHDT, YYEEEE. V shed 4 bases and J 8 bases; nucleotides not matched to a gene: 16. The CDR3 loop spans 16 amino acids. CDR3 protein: CASSPAQGAFGKGYTF. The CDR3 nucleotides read TGTGCCAGCAGCCCGGCCCAGGGGGCTTTTGGTAAGGGCTACACCTTC.

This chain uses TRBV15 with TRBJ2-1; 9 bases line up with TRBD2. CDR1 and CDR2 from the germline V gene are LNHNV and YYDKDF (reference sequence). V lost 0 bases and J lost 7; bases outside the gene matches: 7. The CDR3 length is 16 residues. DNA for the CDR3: TGTGCCACCAGCAGAGATCTAGCGGGGACCCAAAATGAGCAGTTCTTC. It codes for CATSRDLAGTQNEQFF.

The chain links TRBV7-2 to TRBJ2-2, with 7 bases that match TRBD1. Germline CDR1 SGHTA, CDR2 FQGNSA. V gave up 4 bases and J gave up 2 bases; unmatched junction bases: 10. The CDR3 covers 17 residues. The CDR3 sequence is CASSSRGTGTNTGELFF. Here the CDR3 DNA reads TGTGCCAGCAGCTCCAGGGGGACCGGGACAAACACCGGGGAGCTGTTTTTT.

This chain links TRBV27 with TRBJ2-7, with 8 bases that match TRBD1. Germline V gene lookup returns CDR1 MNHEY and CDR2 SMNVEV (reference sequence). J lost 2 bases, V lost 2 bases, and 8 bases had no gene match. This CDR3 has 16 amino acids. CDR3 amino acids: CASSLSRWTGTYEQYF. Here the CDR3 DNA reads TGTGCCAGCAGTTTAAGTAGGTGGACAGGGACCTACGAGCAGTACTTC.

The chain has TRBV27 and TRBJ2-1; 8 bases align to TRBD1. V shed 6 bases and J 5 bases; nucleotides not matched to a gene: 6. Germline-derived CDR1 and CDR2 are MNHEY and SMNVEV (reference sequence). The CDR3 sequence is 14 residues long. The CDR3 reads CASRSGQANNEQFF. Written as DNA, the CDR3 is TGTGCCAGCAGGTCGGGACAGGCCAACAATGAGCAGTTCTTC.

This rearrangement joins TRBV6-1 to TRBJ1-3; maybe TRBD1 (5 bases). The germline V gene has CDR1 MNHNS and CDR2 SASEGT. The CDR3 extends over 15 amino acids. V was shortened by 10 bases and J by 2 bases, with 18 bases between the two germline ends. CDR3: CATATVDFPGNTIYF. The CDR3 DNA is TGTGCCACTGCGACAGTCGACTTTCCTGGAAACACCATATATTTT.

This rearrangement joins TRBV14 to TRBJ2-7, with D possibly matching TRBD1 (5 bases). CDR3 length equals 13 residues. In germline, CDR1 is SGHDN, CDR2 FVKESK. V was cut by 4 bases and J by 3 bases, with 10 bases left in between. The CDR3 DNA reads TGTGCCAGCAGCCCCGACAGAGTCTACGAGCAGTACTTC. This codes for CASSPDRVYEQYF.

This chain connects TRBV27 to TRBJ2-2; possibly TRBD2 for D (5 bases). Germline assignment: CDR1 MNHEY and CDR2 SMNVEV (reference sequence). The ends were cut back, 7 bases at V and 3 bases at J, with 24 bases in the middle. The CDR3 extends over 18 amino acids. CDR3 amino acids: CASNPHRLAPRDTGELFF. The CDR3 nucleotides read TGTGCCAGCAACCCTCATAGGCTAGCCCCTAGGGACACCGGGGAGCTGTTTTTT.

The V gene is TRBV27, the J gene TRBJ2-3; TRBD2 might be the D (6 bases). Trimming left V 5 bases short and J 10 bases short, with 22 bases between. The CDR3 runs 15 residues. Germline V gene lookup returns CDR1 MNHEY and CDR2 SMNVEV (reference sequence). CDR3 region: CASSLSSSSGEAQYF. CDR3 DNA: TGTGCCAGCAGTCTCTCCTCCTCTTCGGGGGAGGCGCAGTATTTT.

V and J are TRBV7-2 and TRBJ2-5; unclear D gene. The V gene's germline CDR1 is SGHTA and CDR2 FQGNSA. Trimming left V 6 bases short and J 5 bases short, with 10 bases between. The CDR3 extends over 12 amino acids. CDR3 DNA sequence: TGTGCCAGCAGTTTTATCGGGGAGACCCAGTACTTC. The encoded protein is CASSFIGETQYF.

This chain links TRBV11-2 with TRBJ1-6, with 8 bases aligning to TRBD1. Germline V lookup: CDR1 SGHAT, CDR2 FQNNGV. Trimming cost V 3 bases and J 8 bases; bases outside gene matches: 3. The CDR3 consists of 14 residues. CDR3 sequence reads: CASSFGQGDSPLHF. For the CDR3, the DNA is TGTGCCAGCAGCTTTGGACAGGGAGATTCACCCCTCCACTTT.

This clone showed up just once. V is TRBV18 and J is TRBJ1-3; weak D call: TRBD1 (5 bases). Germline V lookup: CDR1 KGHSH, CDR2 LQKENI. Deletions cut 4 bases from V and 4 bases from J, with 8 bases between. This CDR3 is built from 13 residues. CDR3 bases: TGTGCCAGCTCACTGGACATCGGAAACACCATATATTTT. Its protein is CASSLDIGNTIYF.

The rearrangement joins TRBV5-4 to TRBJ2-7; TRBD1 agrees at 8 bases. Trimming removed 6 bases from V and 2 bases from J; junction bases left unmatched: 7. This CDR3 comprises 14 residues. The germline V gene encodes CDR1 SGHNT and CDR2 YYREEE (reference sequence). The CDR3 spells CASKTGTGTYEQYF. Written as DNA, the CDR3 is TGTGCCAGCAAAACCGGGACAGGAACCTACGAGCAGTACTTC.